The clone carrying this TCR beta chain was seen a few times. Antigen: not known. This specimen comes from a study of vaccination and CD4 T cells after COVID-19. Cultured CD4+ T cells had their DNA profiled by the Oncomine TCR Beta short-read assay. TCRdb redid the calling of the PCR reads with MiXCR, one entry per CDR3 protein. In the table there are over 11,000 distinct CDR3 sequences, over 45% of which are singletons. Study-wide results and limits: When vaccine-specific clones from convalescent patients were examined, 304 of 307 were spike mono-reactive.

The CDR3 is made up of 14 amino acids. V lost 0 bases to trimming and J lost 2 bases; unmatched junction nucleotides: 3. Per germline, CDR1 DFQATT and CDR2 SNEGSKA (reference sequence). As to treatment: approximately 11-day PBMC culture with coronavirus spike peptide pools or control peptides (ViraFEST assay). T cells were expanded with peptide pools, and expanded clonotypes were identified by TCR sequencing. IL-2 (around 9.8 IU/ml) and peptide pools (approximately 9.2 ug/ml) were added to cultures of two million PBMCs per well. This clonotype was sampled from a human donor who had recovered from COVID-19. Sequenced material: CD4+ T cells from blood, cultured in vitro, taken before SARS-CoV-2 vaccination. J is TRBJ1-2 and V is TRBV20-1; TRBD1 aligns across 7 bases. CDR3 amino acids: CSARDRGANYGYTF. The CDR3 DNA reads TGCAGTGCTAGAGACAGGGGGGCGAACTATGGCTACACCTTC.